Listed below are T cell receptor beta chains from one sample, sequenced in a study of CD4+ T cells in melanoma. Here immunoSEQ multiplex PCR was the method, and the copy in TCRdb shows in-frame clones only, minus some. The table shows a few thousand clones, with about 80% occurring only once. Source material: tumor tissue. Receptors originate from a human donor with melanoma. Both conserved end residues are part of each CDR3. The D gene is left open where the match is weak. Clone size, where shown, is once, few, many, or a class for clones that have expanded.

>TRBV4-3|TRBJ2-6|NA|NA
CASSLSVRGSGANVLTF
TGCGCCAGCAGCCTATCTGTAAGGGGCTCTGGGGCCAACGTCCTGACTTTC
>TRBV27|TRBJ2-3|NA|TRBD1
CASSLDRGGDTQYF
TGTGCCAGCAGTTTGGACAGGGGGGGGGATACGCAGTATTTT
>TRBV10-3|TRBJ1-3|once|TRBD1
CAISESVRGSGNTIYF
TGTGCCATCAGTGAGTCAGTCAGGGGGTCTGGAAACACCATATATTTT
>TRBV5-6|TRBJ2-5|NA|NA
CASSFSGSLETQYF
TGTGCCAGCAGCTTCTCCGGAAGTTTGGAGACCCAGTACTTC
>TRBV14|TRBJ1-5|NA|NA
CASSQDSNQPQHF
TGTGCCAGCAGCCAAGATAGCAATCAGCCCCAGCATTTT
>TRBV7-9|TRBJ1-3|NA|TRBD1
CASSHRDSSGNTIYF
TGTGCCAGCAGCCACCGGGACAGCTCTGGAAACACCATATATTTT
>TRBV25-1|TRBJ2-5|NA|TRBD1
CASSDNRDRQETQYF
TGTGCCAGCAGTGACAACCGGGACAGACAAGAGACCCAGTACTTC
>TRBV27|TRBJ2-7|few|NA
CASSLWVVGGRIPYEQYF
TGTGCCAGCAGTTTATGGGTTGTTGGGGGGCGAATCCCCTACGAGCAGTACTTC
>TRBV12-5|TRBJ2-6|NA|TRBD1
CASGLTGTDGSGANVLTF
TGTGCTAGTGGTTTGACCGGGACAGACGGCTCTGGGGCCAACGTCCTGACTTTC
>TRBV2|TRBJ1-4|once|TRBD1
CASGTTGGSGELFF
TGTGCCAGCGGAACGACAGGGGGCTCTGGGGAACTGTTTTTT
>TRBV4-1|TRBJ2-7|once|NA
CASSPSGYEQYF
TGCGCCAGCAGCCCATCGGGGTACGAGCAGTACTTC
>TRBV19|TRBJ2-7|NA|NA
CASMVGRMGEQYF
TGTGCCAGTATGGTCGGGAGAATGGGGGAGCAGTACTTC